These 25 T cell receptor beta chains were sequenced from one sample in a study of blood T cells in healthy people across ages. Primed by a sample-barcoded 5' primer and a J-beta primer mix, a second PCR proceeded for 7 to 11 cycles. Using its own MiXCR run on the 5' RACE reads, TCRdb lists one record per CDR3 protein. The table includes over 950,000 distinct CDR3 sequences, about 51% detected once. Sequenced input: blood. Receptor source: a woman aged 60-75 years in good health.

Only a few counts were recorded for this clonotype. V and J are TRBV24-1 and TRBJ2-3, with TRBD1 matching 11 bases. This CDR3 spans 17 amino acids. V lost 4 bases, J lost 2 bases, and 7 bases stayed unmatched. Germline values: CDR1 KGHDR, CDR2 SFDVKD. The CDR3: CATSDFGQGANTDTQYF. CDR3 DNA sequence: TGTGCCACCAGTGACTTCGGACAGGGGGCAAACACAGATACGCAGTATTTT.

The chain links TRBV6-5 to TRBJ2-1; TRBD1 aligns across 9 bases. There are 16 residues in the CDR3. Germline V CDR1 and CDR2: MNHEY, SVGAGI. Losses at the gene ends were 4 bases for V and 7 bases for J; bases not matched to a gene: 11. This CDR3 reads CASSLGAGTGWNEQFF. The CDR3 nucleotides read TGTGCCAGCAGTTTGGGTGCCGGGACAGGGTGGAATGAGCAGTTCTTC.

CDR3 protein: CSARSGGASSYNEQFF. The CDR3 nucleotides are TGCAGTGCTAGATCAGGGGGTGCGAGCTCCTACAATGAGCAGTTCTTC. V and J are TRBV20-1 and TRBJ2-1; 7 bases align to TRBD1. Germline CDR1 DFQATT, CDR2 SNEGSKA (reference sequence). The CDR3 runs to 16 residues. V shed 2 bases, J shed 0 bases, and the junction held 7 bases outside the gene matches.

This clonotype was seen only a few times. V usage is TRBV12-3 or TRBV12-4 and J usage is TRBJ2-7; no definite D call. The CDR3 extends over 13 amino acids. V was shortened by 2 bases and J by 1 base, with 6 bases between the two germline ends. The CDR3 bases are TGTGCCAGCAGTTTATCCATATCCTACGAGCAGTACTTC. Protein sequence: CASSLSISYEQYF.

The V call is TRBV7-2, the J call TRBJ1-4; D is unclear. Per germline, CDR1 SGHTA and CDR2 FQGNSA. Trimming removed 5 bases from V and 7 bases from J, with 11 bases in between. This CDR3 is built from 13 residues. The CDR3 sequence is CASSQNRIEKLFF. The CDR3 DNA reads TGTGCCAGCAGCCAAAACCGGATTGAAAAACTGTTTTTT.

This chain joins TRBV29-1 and TRBJ2-4, with D perhaps being TRBD1 or TRBD2 (5 bases each). The germline V gene encodes CDR1 SQVTM and CDR2 ANQGSEA. The CDR3 has 12 residues. V was trimmed by 1 base and J by 5 bases, leaving 6 bases between them. The CDR3 protein is CSVEVGENIQYF. Here the CDR3 DNA reads TGCAGCGTTGAAGTGGGGGAAAACATTCAGTACTTC.

This sequence joins TRBV27 and TRBJ1-6; the D gene is possibly TRBD1 (6 bases). This CDR3 region has 15 residues. V lost 5 bases and J 10 bases, leaving 18 bases between the germline ends. Germline loops: CDR1 MNHEY, CDR2 SMNVEV (reference sequence). CDR3 residues: CASSPSTGFGSPLHF. In DNA form, the CDR3 reads TGTGCCAGCAGTCCAAGTACAGGGTTTGGATCACCCCTCCACTTT.

This chain connects TRBV20-1 to TRBJ2-1; 7 nucleotides line up with TRBD2. The CDR3 has 15 residues. V lost 0 bases to trimming and J lost 2 bases; unmatched junction nucleotides: 4. CDR1 DFQATT and CDR2 SNEGSKA come from the germline V gene (reference sequence). In nucleotides, the CDR3 is TGCAGTGCTAGAGATCACGGGAGGACCTACAATGAGCAGTTCTTC. Encoded protein: CSARDHGRTYNEQFF.

This clonotype came up a few times. The chain couples TRBV10-3 to TRBJ2-3; the D is unclear. CDR1 and CDR2 (germline): ENHRY, SYGVKD. This CDR3 spans 13 amino acids. With 2 bases removed from V and 4 bases from J, the gap between germline ends came to 7 bases. CDR3 in DNA: TGTGCCATCAGTGAGCTCTCCGCAGATACGCAGTATTTT. As protein: CAISELSADTQYF.

The chain couples TRBV28 to TRBJ2-3; 7 bases are a match to TRBD2. The CDR3 covers 16 residues. After removal of 7 bases from V and 2 bases from J, the junction contained 12 bases not matched to a gene. The germline CDR1 and CDR2 sequences are MDHEN and SYDVKM. CDR3 nucleotides: TGTGCCAGCAACGATGGGGGGGTTGTCCCCACAGATACGCAGTATTTT. Translating it yields CASNDGGVVPTDTQYF.

The V gene is TRBV6-2 or TRBV6-3, the J gene TRBJ1-4; D is unresolved. The V end lost 5 bases, the J end lost 7 bases, and 17 bases lay between the germline ends. Per germline, CDR1 MNHEY and CDR2 SVGEGT. The CDR3 is 15 amino acids. The DNA of the CDR3 is TGTGCCAGCAGTCCGGGCCCTTCCGCGGGTGAAAAACTGTTTTTT. Translating gives CASSPGPSAGEKLFF.

The count of this clonotype is one. The rearrangement links TRBV9 to TRBJ2-2; 7 bases align to TRBD1. The CDR3 runs 18 residues. Germline loops: CDR1 SGDLS, CDR2 YYNGEE. The V segment lost 4 bases and the J segment 4 bases; nucleotides outside the gene matches: 16. CDR3 loop: CASSPHDPGQVRTGELFF. In DNA form, the CDR3 reads TGTGCCAGCAGCCCCCACGACCCAGGACAGGTCCGCACCGGGGAGCTGTTTTTT.

The rearrangement joins TRBV5-1 to TRBJ2-5, with D perhaps matching TRBD1 or TRBD2 (6 bases each). V was shortened by 0 bases and J by 4 bases, with 16 bases between the two germline ends. The CDR3 covers 16 residues. The germline V gene has CDR1 SGHRS and CDR2 YFSETQ. CDR3 DNA: TGCGCCAGCAGCTTGGTTCCCGGGGGCGCCCGAGAGACCCAGTACTTC. Protein product: CASSLVPGGARETQYF.

This clonotype was found many times. V usage is TRBV20-1 and J usage is TRBJ1-2, with 7 bases lining up with TRBD1. The CDR3 is 16 residues long. Looked up from germline, CDR1 is DFQATT and CDR2 is SNEGSKA (reference sequence). The V gene end was trimmed by 5 bases and the J gene end by 1 base; junction bases not matched to a gene: 13. CDR3: CSALSGGESVNYGYTF. The DNA for the CDR3 is TGCAGTGCTCTCTCAGGGGGGGAGTCGGTTAACTATGGCTACACCTTC.

The genes are TRBV24-1 and TRBJ2-3, with D unresolved. In germline, CDR1 is KGHDR, CDR2 SFDVKD. The CDR3 contains 12 residues. V was cut by 6 bases and J by 1 base, with 4 bases left in between. In DNA, the CDR3 is TGTGCCACCAGTTGGGGCACAGATACGCAGTATTTT. Encoded protein: CATSWGTDTQYF.

The chain has TRBV9 and TRBJ2-3; the match to TRBD2 covers 9 bases. The CDR3 runs to 17 residues. Unmatched junction bases numbered 9, after V lost 0 bases and J lost 4 bases. Germline values: CDR1 SGDLS, CDR2 YYNGEE. The CDR3 bases are TGTGCCAGCAGCGTAGAGTCTGCGGGAGGGCCCTCAGATACGCAGTATTTT. This gives the protein CASSVESAGGPSDTQYF.

The rearrangement uses TRBV5-5 and TRBJ2-1, with 7 bases identical to TRBD2. The DNA end favors TRBJ2-7, so the J call may be wrong. CDR1 is SGHKS, CDR2 YYEKEE, per germline (reference sequence). CDR3 length equals 15 residues. The CDR3 spells CASSLGRESYNEQYF. The CDR3 region has the DNA TGTGCCAGCAGCTTGGGGCGGGAGAGCTACAATGAGCAGTACTTC.

The genes are TRBV27 and TRBJ2-7; D not certain. CDR3 size: 16 residues. Trimming cost V 4 bases and J 6 bases, with 22 bases left between them. CDR1 and CDR2 (germline): MNHEY, SMNVEV (reference sequence). CDR3 sequence: CASSWSGGRRESEQYF. CDR3 bases: TGTGCCAGCAGTTGGTCTGGTGGACGGAGAGAGAGCGAGCAGTACTTC.

This clonotype was seen more than once but under ten times. The J gene is TRBJ2-3, the V gene TRBV3-1; D may be TRBD1 or TRBD2 (5 bases each). V gave up 1 base and J gave up 3 bases, with 11 bases separating them. This CDR3 is 15 amino acids long. Germline V gene sequence: CDR1 LGHDT, CDR2 YNNKEL (reference sequence). The CDR3 DNA reads TGTGCCAGCAGCCAAGGATGGGGGTCGACAGATACGCAGTATTTT. Amino acids: CASSQGWGSTDTQYF.

This clonotype has only a few counts. V and J are TRBV28 and TRBJ2-7; perhaps TRBD2 as D (5 bases). The V gene lost 4 bases and the J gene lost 5 bases, with 15 bases spanning the gap. Germline-derived CDR1 and CDR2 are MDHEN and SYDVKM. The CDR3 spans 14 residues. CDR3 protein: CASSSQRPWDEQYF. The CDR3 DNA follows: TGTGCCAGCAGTTCTCAGCGGCCTTGGGACGAGCAGTACTTC.

The rearrangement uses TRBV3-1 and TRBJ1-1; D is possibly TRBD1 (5 bases). Germline V lookup: CDR1 LGHDT, CDR2 YNNKEL (reference sequence). V gave up 4 bases and J gave up 4 bases, with 19 bases separating them. The length of the CDR3 is 16 residues. The CDR3 is CASSPYLRAEGTEAFF. The DNA of the CDR3 is TGTGCCAGCAGCCCATATCTCAGGGCCGAGGGCACTGAAGCTTTCTTT.

This sequence joins TRBV20-1 and TRBJ1-4, with 11 bases fitting TRBD1. CDR1 DFQATT and CDR2 SNEGSKA come from the germline V gene (reference sequence). J gave up 8 bases and V 6 bases, and 2 bases lay outside the gene matches. This CDR3 is 12 amino acids long. CDR3 nucleotide sequence: TGCAGTGCGGACAGGGGGCGGGAAAAACTGTTTTTT. Its protein product is CSADRGREKLFF.

Concerning this clonotype: This may come from a read error, since a much larger clone is one base off. Likely a read error: the CDR3 ends without its conserved phenylalanine or tryptophan. This chain connects TRBV10-3 to TRBJ2-1; D unresolved. The CDR3 sequence is 16 residues long. Trimming took off 0 bases at V and 3 bases at J, with 12 bases between the two ends. CDR1 and CDR2 (germline): ENHRY, SYGVKD. The CDR3 bases are TGTGCCATCAGTGAGTCTGCCAGGCCGATCTACAATGAGCAGTTCTCC. This translates into CAISESARPIYNEQFS.

Only a few counts were recorded for this clonotype. This chain connects TRBV20-1 to TRBJ2-5; 14 bases fit TRBD2. The germline CDR1 and CDR2 sequences are DFQATT and SNEGSKA (reference sequence). The V segment lost 6 bases and the J segment 1 base; nucleotides outside the gene matches: 4. The CDR3 consists of 15 residues. Written as DNA, the CDR3 is TGCAGTGCATCTGGACTAGCGGGAGGCCAAGAGACCCAGTACTTC. Residues: CSASGLAGGQETQYF.

This clonotype appeared many times. The V and J genes are TRBV10-3 and TRBJ2-5; a possible D gene is TRBD2 (5 bases). This CDR3 region has 13 residues. The germline gives CDR1 ENHRY, CDR2 SYGVKD. V lost 3 bases and J lost 10, with 15 bases in between. The CDR3, as DNA: TGTGCCATCAGTGACCCACGTCTACGGGACCAGTACTTC. Amino acids: CAISDPRLRDQYF.